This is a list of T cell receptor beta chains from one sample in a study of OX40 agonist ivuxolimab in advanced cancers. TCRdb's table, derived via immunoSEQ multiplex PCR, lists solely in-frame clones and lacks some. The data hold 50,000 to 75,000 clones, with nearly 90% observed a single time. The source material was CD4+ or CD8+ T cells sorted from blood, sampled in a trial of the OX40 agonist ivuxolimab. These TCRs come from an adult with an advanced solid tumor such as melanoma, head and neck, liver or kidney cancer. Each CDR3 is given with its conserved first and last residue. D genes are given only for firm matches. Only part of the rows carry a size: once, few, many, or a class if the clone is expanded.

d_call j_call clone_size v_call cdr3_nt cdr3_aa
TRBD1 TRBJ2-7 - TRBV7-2 TGTGCCAGCAGCTTAGTGACTACAGGGGGCTCCCACGAGCAGTACTTC CASSLVTTGGSHEQYF
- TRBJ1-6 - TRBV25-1 TGTGCCAGCAGTGAATTGAATTCACCCCTCCACTTT CASSELNSPLHF
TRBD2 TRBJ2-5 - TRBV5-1 TGCGCCAGCAGCAACGTCGGGGGGGCCAGCGGCGAGACCCAGTACTTC CASSNVGGASGETQYF
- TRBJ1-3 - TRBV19 TGTGCCAGTAGCAGGTCAAGCTCTGGAAACACCATATATTTT CASSRSSSGNTIYF
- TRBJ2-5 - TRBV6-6 TGTGCCAGCAGTTTCGAGGGTAGGGAGACCCAGTACTTC CASSFEGRETQYF
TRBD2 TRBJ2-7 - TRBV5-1 TGCGCCAGCAGCTTGGGACTAGCGGGGGGGAGCTCCTACGAGCAGTACTTC CASSLGLAGGSSYEQYF
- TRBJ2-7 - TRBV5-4 TGTGCCAGCAGCCGCCGGGGCGAGCAGTACTTC CASSRRGEQYF
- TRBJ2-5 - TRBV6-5 TGTGCCAGCAGTCCGGGGGTAGCGCGGGCGGGGACCCAGTACTTC CASSPGVARAGTQYF
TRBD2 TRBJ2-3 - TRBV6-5 TGTGCCAGCATACCCAGCGGGGGGATAGATACGCAGTATTTT CASIPSGGIDTQYF
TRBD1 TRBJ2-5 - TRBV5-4 TGTGCCAGCAGCGCAGGGACAGGGTATTCTCAAGAGACCCAGTACTTC CASSAGTGYSQETQYF
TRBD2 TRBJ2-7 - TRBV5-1 TGCGCCAGCAGCCCCGTCTTAGCGGGGGACAGATCCGATTTC CASSPVLAGDRSDF
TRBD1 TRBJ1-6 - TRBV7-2 TGTGCCAGCAGCGAAACGGGACAGCGATTGGGATATAATTCACCCCTCCACTTT CASSETGQRLGYNSPLHF
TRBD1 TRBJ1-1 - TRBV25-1 TGTGCCAGCATCGGACAGGGGGGCACTGAAGCTTTCTTT CASIGQGGTEAFF
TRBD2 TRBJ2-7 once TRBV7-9 TGTGCCAGCAGCTCTCTACGGGGGGGGGACCTCTACGAGCAGTACTTC CASSSLRGGDLYEQYF
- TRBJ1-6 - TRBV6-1 TGTGCCAGCAGTGGGACTGAGTCACCCCTCCACTTT CASSGTESPLHF
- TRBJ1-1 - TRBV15 TGTGCCACCAGCAGTGACTCTAGTTTCGGTGAAGCTTTCTTT CATSSDSSFGEAFF
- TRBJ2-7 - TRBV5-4 - CASSSSQGSIYEQYF
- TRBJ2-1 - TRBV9 TGTGCCAGCAGCGCCGACAGGGGCGCGGGGGCCAATGAGCAGTTCTTC CASSADRGAGANEQFF
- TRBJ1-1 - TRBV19 TGTGCCAGTAGTATAGACAAAGGAGCGGCTTTCTTT CASSIDKGAAFF
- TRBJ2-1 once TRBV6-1 TGTGCCAGCAGTACTAACAGGGTGAATGAGCAGTTCTTC CASSTNRVNEQFF
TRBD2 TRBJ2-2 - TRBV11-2 TGTGCCAGCAGCTCCTACCCGCTAGCGGGGGGGCCCGGGGAGCTGTTTTTT CASSSYPLAGGPGELFF
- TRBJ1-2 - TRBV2 TGTGCCAGCAATTGGGACCGCAGTAACTATGGCTACACCTTC CASNWDRSNYGYTF
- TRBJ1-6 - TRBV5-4 TGTGCCAGCAGCTCTCGGGGGGTTAATAATTCACCCCTCCACTTT CASSSRGVNNSPLHF
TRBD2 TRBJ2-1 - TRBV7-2 TGTGCCAGCAGCTTAGATAGCGGGGGGGCCCTGAATGAGCAGTTCTTC CASSLDSGGALNEQFF
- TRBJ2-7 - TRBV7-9 TGTGCCAGCAGCTTTGGGGGCGGGATGAGCTCCTACGAGCAGTACTTC CASSFGGGMSSYEQYF
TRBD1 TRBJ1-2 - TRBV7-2 TGTGCCAGCAGCTTCGAGGACAGGGTGAGCTATGGCTACACCTTC CASSFEDRVSYGYTF
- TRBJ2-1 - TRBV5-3 TGTGCCAGAAGCTTGCGGTCCCGACGAGGCGCGGGGGCCTGGTCCTACAATGAGCAGTTCTTC CARSLRSRRGAGAWSYNEQFF
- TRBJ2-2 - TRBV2 TGTGCCAGCAGTGCCGACAGAGTGGACACCGGGGAGCTGTTTTTT CASSADRVDTGELFF
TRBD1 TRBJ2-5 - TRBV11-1 TGTGCCAGCGAGGGGGCCGGGGAGACCCAGTACTTC CASEGAGETQYF
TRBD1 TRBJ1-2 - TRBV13 TGTGCCAGCAGCTTACGGGGACAGGGGGATGGCTACACCTTC CASSLRGQGDGYTF
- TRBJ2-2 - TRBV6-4 TGTGCCAGCAGTTTGTGGGGGAACACCGGGGAGCTGTTTTTT CASSLWGNTGELFF
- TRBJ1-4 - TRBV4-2 TGTGCCAGCAGCCCCAGACTCGTAACTAATGAAAAACTGTTTTTT CASSPRLVTNEKLFF
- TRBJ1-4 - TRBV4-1 TGCGCCAGCAGCCAAGTCTTAACAGGGAATGAAAAACTGTTTTTT CASSQVLTGNEKLFF
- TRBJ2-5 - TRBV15 TGTGCCACCGCGCCTAGAGGACAGAAAGAGACCCAGTACTTC CATAPRGQKETQYF
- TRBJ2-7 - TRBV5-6 TGTGCCAGCACATCGACCCCGACAGGCTCCTACGAGCAGTACTTC CASTSTPTGSYEQYF
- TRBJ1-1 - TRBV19 TGTGCCAGTAGTCCTCTGAGGACAGTTGAAGCTTTCTTT CASSPLRTVEAFF
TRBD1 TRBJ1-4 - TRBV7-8 TGTGCCAGCAGCAACGGACAGGGGGGAGCTAATGAAAAACTGTTTTTT CASSNGQGGANEKLFF
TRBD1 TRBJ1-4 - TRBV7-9 TGTGCCAGCAGCCCGGGACAGGGAGGGGATGAAAAACTGTTTTTT CASSPGQGGDEKLFF
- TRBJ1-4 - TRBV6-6 TGTGCCAGCAGCAACCTGTCAGGAGGCCTTGAAAAACTGTTTTTT CASSNLSGGLEKLFF
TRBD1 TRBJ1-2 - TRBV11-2 TGTGCCAGCAGTTTCATTCCGGGACAGGGAGATGGCTACACCTTC CASSFIPGQGDGYTF
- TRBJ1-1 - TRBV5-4 TGTGCGACCGAGGCGGGGGGAATCGGGAACACTGAAGCTTTCTTT CATEAGGIGNTEAFF
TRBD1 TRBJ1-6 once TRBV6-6 TGTGCCAGCAGTTACGGGGGACAGGGGGTGAATTCACCCCTCCACTTT CASSYGGQGVNSPLHF